These 17 T cell receptor beta chains were sequenced from one sample in a study of T cells in Graves' hyperthyroidism and ophthalmopathy. Template material for amplifying TCR beta CDR3 regions consisted of RNA transcripts. HTBI primers drove first-round RT-PCR of the TCR CDR3. TCRdb reanalysed the multiplex PCR reads using MiXCR and keeps one entry per CDR3 protein. The sample comprises some 570,000 distinct CDR3 sequences, 15% to 20% of which are singletons, and 15% to 20% rests with the top ten. The sequenced sample consisted of blood. The receptors shown here come from a woman between 18 and 30 years old with Graves' ophthalmopathy.

V and J are TRBV5-1 and TRBJ1-4; 9 bases are a match to TRBD1. The CDR3 contains 15 residues. The junction had 9 bases not matched to a gene; V was cut back by 4 bases and J by 8 bases. The germline gives CDR1 SGHRS, CDR2 YFSETQ. CDR3 amino acids: CASSLNRGRGEKLFF. For the CDR3, the DNA is TGCGCCAGCAGCCTGAACAGGGGGCGAGGGGAAAAACTGTTTTTT.

This clonotype was counted only a few times. The chain combines TRBV25-1 with TRBJ2-3; D remains unclear. Germline CDR1 MGHDK, CDR2 SYGVNS. V gave up 6 bases and J gave up 2 bases, with 15 bases separating them. CDR3 length equals 15 residues. The CDR3 nucleotides are TGTGCCAGCAGCCTCCCGGCAGCCCACACAGATACGCAGTATTTT. The encoded protein is CASSLPAAHTDTQYF.

This clonotype turned up a few times. V and J are TRBV27 and TRBJ2-1, with 9 bases identical to TRBD2. The CDR3 has 15 amino acids. CDR1 is MNHEY and CDR2 is SMNVEV in the germline V gene (reference sequence). Unmatched junction bases numbered 8, after V lost 5 bases and J lost 6 bases. CDR3 protein: CASSPYLTSGNEQFF. The CDR3 DNA follows: TGTGCCAGCAGTCCCTACCTGACTAGCGGCAATGAGCAGTTCTTC.

The J gene is TRBJ1-1, the V gene TRBV27; 7 bases fit TRBD1. The CDR3 extends over 12 amino acids. The germline V gene has CDR1 MNHEY and CDR2 SMNVEV (reference sequence). Unmatched junction bases numbered 11, after V lost 8 bases and J lost 11 bases. The CDR3 spells CASRGQGGYAFF. CDR3 in DNA: TGTGCCAGCCGGGGGCAGGGGGGGTACGCTTTCTTT.

This clonotype was seen ten or more times. The chain links TRBV7-2 to TRBJ2-7; TRBD2 matches 7 bases. CDR3 length equals 15 residues. Per the germline V gene, CDR1 is SGHTA and CDR2 is FQGNSA. Germline trimming cut 2 bases from V and 2 bases from J; bases unmatched to any gene: 6. CDR3 loop: CASSLIPSGTYEQYF. Here the CDR3 DNA reads TGTGCCAGCAGCTTAATCCCGAGCGGGACCTACGAGCAGTACTTC. Together with reference TRBV7-2 and TRBJ2-7, the CDR3 gives the full variable domain: GAGVSQSPSNKVTEKGKDVELRCDPISGHTALYWYRQSLGQGLEFLIYFQGNSAPDKSGLPSDRFSAERTGGSVSTLTIQRTQQEDSAVYLCASSLIPSGTYEQYFGPGTRLTVT.

The table lists this clonotype with many counts. The rearrangement joins TRBV30 to TRBJ1-1; D remains unclear. The CDR3 spans 13 residues. V was clipped by 8 bases and J by 8 bases, with 21 bases between them. Germline V gene data show CDR1 as GTSNPN and CDR2 as SVGIG (reference sequence). CDR3 coding DNA: TGTGCCGGGTACCCTCGGGGTAGGTGGGAAGCTTTCTTT. It yields the protein CAGYPRGRWEAFF.

This clonotype was observed at least ten times. The chain has TRBV30 and TRBJ1-5; a possible D gene is TRBD1 (5 bases). V was pared by 4 bases and J by 2 bases, with 12 bases between. The CDR3 spans 14 residues. Germline V CDR1 and CDR2: GTSNPN, SVGIG (reference sequence). CDR3 amino acids: CAWNIGAGNQPQHF. The CDR3 DNA reads TGTGCCTGGAATATAGGGGCGGGCAATCAGCCCCAGCATTTT.

This clonotype was seen ten or more times. J is TRBJ2-3 and V is TRBV20-1; 10 bases line up with TRBD1. This CDR3 has 15 residues. Germline V lookup: CDR1 DFQATT, CDR2 SNEGSKA (reference sequence). V was pared by 4 bases and J by 4 bases, with 8 bases of the junction left unmatched. This CDR3 reads CSATPGQGSSDTQYF. As DNA, the CDR3 is TGCAGTGCTACCCCGGGACAGGGGAGTTCAGATACGCAGTATTTT.

This clonotype was seen many times. The chain employs TRBV28 and TRBJ1-3; D possibly corresponds to TRBD1 (5 bases). Deletions cut 2 bases from V and 5 bases from J, with 7 bases between. The CDR3 runs 13 residues. Germline CDR1 MDHEN, CDR2 SYDVKM. CDR3 loop: CASSLRGRNTIYF. The CDR3 nucleotides are TGTGCCAGCAGTTTACGGGGGAGAAACACCATATATTTT.

The gene calls are TRBV20-1 and TRBJ2-2; 11 positions agree with TRBD2. V lost 0 bases, J lost 5 bases, and 5 bases stayed unmatched. There are 16 residues in the CDR3. The V gene's germline CDR1 is DFQATT and CDR2 SNEGSKA (reference sequence). The DNA for the CDR3 is TGCAGTGCTAGAGATAGCGGGAGGGCCGAAACCGGGGAGCTGTTTTTT. This encodes CSARDSGRAETGELFF.

V usage is TRBV7-2 and J usage is TRBJ2-6, with D possibly matching TRBD1 (5 bases). The CDR3 has 15 amino acids. The germline CDR1 and CDR2 sequences are SGHTA and FQGNSA. V dropped 6 bases and J dropped 0 bases, with 9 bases sitting between them. CDR3 protein: CASRLTVSGANVLTF. The CDR3, as DNA: TGTGCCAGCAGACTGACAGTCTCTGGGGCCAACGTCCTGACTTTC.

In its sample, this clonotype was seen a few times. The J gene is TRBJ2-1, the V gene TRBV6-5; 8 bases map to TRBD2. The CDR3 runs 14 residues. The V and J ends lost 7 bases and 4 bases, in that order; junction bases with no gene match: 6. Germline CDR1 and CDR2: MNHEY and SVGAGI. The DNA of the CDR3 is TGTGCCAGCAATTTAGCGGGAATATACAATGAGCAGTTCTTC. Translating gives CASNLAGIYNEQFF.

This clonotype was counted at least ten times. CDR3 in DNA: TGCAGTGTCTTGGGGAGGGGGGAGACCCAGTACTTC. This encodes CSVLGRGETQYF. The chain combines TRBV20-1 with TRBJ2-5; tentatively, D is TRBD2 (7 bases). Germline V gene data show CDR1 as DFQATT and CDR2 as SNEGSKA (reference sequence). The ends were cut back, 7 bases at V and 5 bases at J, with 14 bases in the middle. The length of the CDR3 is 12 residues.

V gene TRBV4-3 combines with J gene TRBJ2-3; D is unclear. The CDR3 totals 15 residues. Germline V gives CDR1 LGHNA, CDR2 YSLEER. V gave up 1 base and J gave up 2 bases, with 10 bases separating them. The CDR3 region is CASSQAYTVTDTQYF. CDR3 coding DNA: TGCGCCAGCAGCCAAGCCTACACAGTCACAGATACGCAGTATTTT.

This clonotype was seen at least ten times. CDR3 amino acids: CASSFPMSGRALNEQFF. CDR3 in DNA: TGTGCCAGCAGTTTTCCTATGAGCGGGAGGGCCTTGAATGAGCAGTTCTTC. V is TRBV28 and J is TRBJ2-1, with 10 positions matching TRBD2. J was trimmed by 7 bases and V by 3 bases; bases with no gene match: 12. Germline-derived CDR1 and CDR2 are MDHEN and SYDVKM. This CDR3 has 17 residues.

This clonotype was detected many times. The rearrangement joins TRBV28 to TRBJ1-1; D is unresolved. The length of the CDR3 is 15 residues. Germline-derived CDR1 and CDR2 are MDHEN and SYDVKM. The V end was cut by 3 bases, the J end by 0 bases, with 11 bases between. The CDR3 DNA is TGTGCCAGCAGTTTCGTCGTTGGGTTGAACACTGAAGCTTTCTTT. Its protein product is CASSFVVGLNTEAFF.

This rearrangement joins TRBV29-1 to TRBJ1-5, with a tentative D call TRBD1 (6 bases). Looked up from germline, CDR1 is SQVTM and CDR2 is ANQGSEA. CDR3 length: 14 amino acids. Trimming took off 4 bases at V and 2 bases at J, with 12 bases between the two ends. The CDR3 DNA reads TGCAGCGTTGCGACAGGTGGAGGCAATCAGCCCCAGCATTTT. The encoded protein is CSVATGGGNQPQHF.